This T cell receptor beta chain originates from a study of blood T cell repertoires in COVID-19. Looking at the study overall: COVID-19 samples, acute and convalescent, were from the United States, Italy and Spain. Sample material is recorded as cDNA or gDNA derived from T cells, B-cell-depleted T cells, or PBMCs.

Authors' analysis steps: Amplifying reference gene primers gave estimates of nucleated cell counts. Data came from immunoSEQ multiplex PCR; TCRdb stores just in-frame clones and leaves some out. That table gives V, J and clone size, and the DNA gave D and trimming. The sample holds about 250,000 clones, 65% to 85% seen once. The V gene's germline CDR1 is SQVTM and CDR2 ANQGSEA. The CDR3 consists of 14 residues. Trimming stripped 1 base from V and 1 base from J, with 10 bases between. The receptor was isolated from a human donor in a cohort sampled during active COVID-19. Sequencing input: peripheral blood. The rearrangement joins TRBV29-1 to TRBJ1-1; D might be TRBD1 (6 bases). DNA of the CDR3: TGCAGCGTTGAAGGCTGGACAGCGAACACTGAAGCTTTCTTT. Translating gives CSVEGWTANTEAFF.